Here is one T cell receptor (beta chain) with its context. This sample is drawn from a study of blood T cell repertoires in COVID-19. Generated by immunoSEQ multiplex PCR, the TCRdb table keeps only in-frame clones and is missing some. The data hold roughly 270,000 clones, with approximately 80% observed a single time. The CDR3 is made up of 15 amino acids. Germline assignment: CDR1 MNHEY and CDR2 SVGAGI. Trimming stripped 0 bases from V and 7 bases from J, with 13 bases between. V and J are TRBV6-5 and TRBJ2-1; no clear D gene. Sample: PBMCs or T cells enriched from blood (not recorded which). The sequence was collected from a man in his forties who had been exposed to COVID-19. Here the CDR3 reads CASSYSIYPQNEQFF. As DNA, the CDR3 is TGTGCCAGCAGTTACTCGATATACCCGCAGAATGAGCAGTTCTTC.